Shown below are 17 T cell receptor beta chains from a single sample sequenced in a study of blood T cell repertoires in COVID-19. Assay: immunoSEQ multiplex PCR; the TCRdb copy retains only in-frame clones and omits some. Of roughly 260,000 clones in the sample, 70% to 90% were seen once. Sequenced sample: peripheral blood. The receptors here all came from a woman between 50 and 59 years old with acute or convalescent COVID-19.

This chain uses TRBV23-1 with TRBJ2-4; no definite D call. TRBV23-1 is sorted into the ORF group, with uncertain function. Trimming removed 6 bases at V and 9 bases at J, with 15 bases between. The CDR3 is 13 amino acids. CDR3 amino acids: CASRTVHGGIQYF. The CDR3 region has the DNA TGCGCCAGCAGAACGGTCCACGGTGGCATTCAGTACTTC.

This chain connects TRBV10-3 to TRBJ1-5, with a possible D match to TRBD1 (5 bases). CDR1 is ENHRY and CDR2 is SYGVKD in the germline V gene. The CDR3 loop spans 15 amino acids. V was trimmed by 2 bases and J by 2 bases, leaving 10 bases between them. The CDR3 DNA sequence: TGTGCCATCAGTGAGGGGGCAACACGCAATCAGCCCCAGCATTTT. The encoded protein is CAISEGATRNQPQHF.

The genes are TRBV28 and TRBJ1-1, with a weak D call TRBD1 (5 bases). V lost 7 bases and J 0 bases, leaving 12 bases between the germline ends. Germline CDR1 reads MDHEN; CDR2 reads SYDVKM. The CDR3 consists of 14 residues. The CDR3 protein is CASILRQLNTEAFF. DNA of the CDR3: TGTGCCAGCATCTTGCGACAGTTGAACACTGAAGCTTTCTTT.

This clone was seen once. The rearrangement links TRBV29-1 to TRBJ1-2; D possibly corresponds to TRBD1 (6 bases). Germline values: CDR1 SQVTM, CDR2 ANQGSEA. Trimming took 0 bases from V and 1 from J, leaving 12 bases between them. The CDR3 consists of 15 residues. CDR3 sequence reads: CSVEDGTWDNYGYTF. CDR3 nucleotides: TGCAGCGTTGAAGACGGGACATGGGATAACTATGGCTACACCTTC.

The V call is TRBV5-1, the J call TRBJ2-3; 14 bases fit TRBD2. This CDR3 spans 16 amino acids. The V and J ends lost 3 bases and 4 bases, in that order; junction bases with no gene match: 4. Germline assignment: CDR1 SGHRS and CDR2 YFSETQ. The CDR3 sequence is CASSSGLAGVADTQYF. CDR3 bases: TGCGCCAGCAGCTCGGGACTAGCGGGAGTTGCAGATACGCAGTATTTT.

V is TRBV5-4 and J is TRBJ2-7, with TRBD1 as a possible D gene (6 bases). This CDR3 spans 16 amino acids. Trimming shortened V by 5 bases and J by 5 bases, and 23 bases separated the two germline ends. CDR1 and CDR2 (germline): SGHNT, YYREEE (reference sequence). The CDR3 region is CASSPGRGRRSDEQYF. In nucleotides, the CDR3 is TGTGCCAGCAGTCCCGGAAGGGGGAGACGGAGTGACGAGCAGTACTTC.

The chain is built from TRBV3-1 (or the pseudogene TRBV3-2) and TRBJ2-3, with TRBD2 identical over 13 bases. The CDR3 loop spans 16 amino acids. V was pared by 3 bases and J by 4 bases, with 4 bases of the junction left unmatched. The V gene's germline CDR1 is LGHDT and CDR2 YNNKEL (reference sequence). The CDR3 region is CASSHNGLAGADTQYF. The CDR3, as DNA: TGTGCCAGCAGCCACAACGGACTAGCGGGGGCAGATACGCAGTATTTT.

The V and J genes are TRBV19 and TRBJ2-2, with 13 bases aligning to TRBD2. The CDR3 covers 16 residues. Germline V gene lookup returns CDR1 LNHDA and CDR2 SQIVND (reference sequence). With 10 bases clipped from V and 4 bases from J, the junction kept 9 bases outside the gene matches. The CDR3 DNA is TGTGCCACCCGCCGGACTAGCGGGAGTTTCACCGGGGAGCTGTTTTTT. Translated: CATRRTSGSFTGELFF.

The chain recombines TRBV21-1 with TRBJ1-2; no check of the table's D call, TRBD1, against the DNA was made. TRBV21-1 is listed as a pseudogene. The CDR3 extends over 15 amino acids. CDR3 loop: CASSKAPGRGYGYTF. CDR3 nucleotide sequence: TGTGCCAGCAGCAAAGCGCCCGGCAGGGGATATGGCTACACCTTC.

The chain's CDR3 is CASSYSGAGGKNEQYF. The CDR3 DNA sequence: TGTGCCAGCAGTTACTCGGGAGCGGGGGGTAAGAACGAGCAGTACTTC. The rearrangement uses TRBV6-5 and TRBJ2-7, with 9 bases that match TRBD2. The junction had 8 bases not matched to a gene; V was cut back by 0 bases and J by 5 bases. The CDR3 is made up of 16 amino acids. From germline, CDR1 is MNHEY and CDR2 SVGAGI.

In DNA, the CDR3 is TGTGCCTGGAGTGTACAGCACGATCAGCCCCAGCATTTT. Translating gives CAWSVQHDQPQHF. The V call is TRBV30, the J call TRBJ1-5, with no clear D. Trimming cost V 0 bases and J 5 bases, with 8 bases left between them. CDR1 is GTSNPN and CDR2 is SVGIG in the germline V gene (reference sequence). This CDR3 is 13 amino acids long.

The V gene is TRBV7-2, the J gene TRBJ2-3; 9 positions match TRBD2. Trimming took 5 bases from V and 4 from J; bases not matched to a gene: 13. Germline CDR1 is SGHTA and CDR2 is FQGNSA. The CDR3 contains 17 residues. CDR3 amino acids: CASSPTLAGGWADTQYF. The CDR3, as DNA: TGTGCCAGCAGCCCTACACTCGCGGGAGGGTGGGCAGATACGCAGTATTTT. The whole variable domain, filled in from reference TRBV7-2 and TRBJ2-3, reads GAGVSQSPSNKVTEKGKDVELRCDPISGHTALYWYRQSLGQGLEFLIYFQGNSAPDKSGLPSDRFSAERTGGSVSTLTIQRTQQEDSAVYLCASSPTLAGGWADTQYFGPGTRLTVL.

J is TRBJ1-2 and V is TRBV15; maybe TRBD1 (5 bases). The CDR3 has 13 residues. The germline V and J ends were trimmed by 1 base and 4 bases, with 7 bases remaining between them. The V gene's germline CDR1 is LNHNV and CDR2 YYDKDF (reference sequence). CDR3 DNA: TGTGCCACCAGCAGAGCAGACAGCTATGGCTACACCTTC. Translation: CATSRADSYGYTF.

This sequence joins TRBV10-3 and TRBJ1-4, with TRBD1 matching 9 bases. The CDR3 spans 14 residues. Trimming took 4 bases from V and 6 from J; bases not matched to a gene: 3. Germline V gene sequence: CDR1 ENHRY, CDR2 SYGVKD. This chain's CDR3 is CAISGTGGDEKLFF. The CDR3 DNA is TGTGCCATCAGTGGTACAGGGGGCGATGAAAAACTGTTTTTT.

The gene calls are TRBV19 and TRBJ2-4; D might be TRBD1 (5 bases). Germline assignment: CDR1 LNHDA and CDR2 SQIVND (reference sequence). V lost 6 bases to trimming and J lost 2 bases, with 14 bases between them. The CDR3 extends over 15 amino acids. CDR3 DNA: TGTGCCAGTAGGACAGCGTACGGATCCAAAAACATTCAGTACTTC. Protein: CASRTAYGSKNIQYF.

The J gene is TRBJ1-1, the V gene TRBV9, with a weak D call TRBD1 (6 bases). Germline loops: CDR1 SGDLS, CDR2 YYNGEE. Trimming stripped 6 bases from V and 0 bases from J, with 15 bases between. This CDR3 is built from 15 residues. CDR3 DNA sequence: TGTGCCAGCAACGCCCAGGGGACCATGAACACTGAAGCTTTCTTT. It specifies CASNAQGTMNTEAFF.

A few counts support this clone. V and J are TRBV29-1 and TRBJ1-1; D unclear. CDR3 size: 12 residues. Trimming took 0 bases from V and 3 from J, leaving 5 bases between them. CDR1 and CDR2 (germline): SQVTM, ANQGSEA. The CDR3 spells CSVEDIYTEAFF. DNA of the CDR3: TGCAGCGTTGAAGATATATACACTGAAGCTTTCTTT.